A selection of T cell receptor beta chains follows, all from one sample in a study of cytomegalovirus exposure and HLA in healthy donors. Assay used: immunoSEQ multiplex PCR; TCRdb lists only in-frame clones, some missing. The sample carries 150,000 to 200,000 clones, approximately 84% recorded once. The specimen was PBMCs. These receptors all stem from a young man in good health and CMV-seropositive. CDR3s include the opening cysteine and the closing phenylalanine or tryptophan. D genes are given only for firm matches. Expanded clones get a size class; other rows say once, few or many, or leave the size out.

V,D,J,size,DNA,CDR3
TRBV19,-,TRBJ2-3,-,TGTGCCAGTAGTAGGAGAAGCGCCCAGGATACGCAGTATTTT,CASSRRSAQDTQYF
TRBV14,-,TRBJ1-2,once,TGTGCCAGCAGCCTAACAGGAGACGGTAACTATGGCTACACCTTC,CASSLTGDGNYGYTF
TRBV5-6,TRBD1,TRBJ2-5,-,TGTGCCAGCAGCTCTTCCGGGACAGGGCCCCAAGAGACCCAGTACTTC,CASSSSGTGPQETQYF
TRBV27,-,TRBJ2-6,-,TGTGCCAGCAGTTTATGGGCCCCACTCTCAGGGGCCAACGTCCTGACTTTC,CASSLWAPLSGANVLTF
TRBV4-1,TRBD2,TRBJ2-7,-,TGCGCCAGCAGCCAATTAGGACTAGCGGGAATCCACGAGCAGTACTTC,CASSQLGLAGIHEQYF
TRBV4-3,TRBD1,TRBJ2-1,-,TGCGCCAGCAGCCAAGATGGGGAAGGGACAGGGTCCTATGAGCAGTTCTTC,CASSQDGEGTGSYEQFF
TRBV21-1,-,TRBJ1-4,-,TGTGCCAGCAGCAGATTTCCGGGGACAGGGAAGGCTAATGAAAAACTGTTTTTT,CASSRFPGTGKANEKLFF
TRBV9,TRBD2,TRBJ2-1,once,TGTGCCAGCAGCGTCCTTCTAGCGGGCTCCTACAATGAGCAGTTCTTC,CASSVLLAGSYNEQFF
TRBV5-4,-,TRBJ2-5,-,TGTGCCAGCAGCTGGGGACAGCCCGGAGGGGAGACCCAGTACTTC,CASSWGQPGGETQYF
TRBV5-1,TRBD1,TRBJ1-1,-,TGCGCCAGCAGCTTAACACAGGGGGAGGCTGAAGCTTTCTTT,CASSLTQGEAEAFF
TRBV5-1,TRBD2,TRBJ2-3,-,TGCGCCAGCAGCTTGGATTGGCGGGAGACAGATACGCAGTATTTT,CASSLDWRETDTQYF
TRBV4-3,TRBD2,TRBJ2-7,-,TGCGCCAGCAGCCAAACCGCGGGAGCCCAAACCTACGAGCAGTACTTC,CASSQTAGAQTYEQYF
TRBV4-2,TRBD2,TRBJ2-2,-,TGTGCCAGCAGCCAACCTAGCGGAGGAGGGGCGGGGACCGGGGAGCTGTTTTTT,CASSQPSGGGAGTGELFF
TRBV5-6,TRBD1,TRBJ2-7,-,TGTGCCAGCAGCTTGCCGACAGGGGGCCACGAGCAGTACTTC,CASSLPTGGHEQYF
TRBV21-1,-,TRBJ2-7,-,TGTGCCAGTCCCAGGGGGCGTTCTGAGGAGCAGTACTTC,CASPRGRSEEQYF
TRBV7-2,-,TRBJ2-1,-,TGTGCCAGCAGCTTAGCGCCGGGGTTGCGGGAACCGGCTTTCTTC,CASSLAPGLREPAFF
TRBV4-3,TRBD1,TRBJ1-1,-,TGCGCCAGCCGCAAAGACAGGGGAAGGGAAACTGAAGCTTTCTTT,CASRKDRGRETEAFF
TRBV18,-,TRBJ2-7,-,TGTGCCAGCTCACCTATCGGGGCTTCGGGAGACGAGCAGTACTTC,CASSPIGASGDEQYF
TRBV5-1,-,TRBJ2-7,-,TGCGCCAGCAGCTTGGTTCAGGGCGAGCAGTACTTC,CASSLVQGEQYF
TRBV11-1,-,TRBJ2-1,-,TGTGCCACCTTGACAACCAATGAGCAGTTCTTC,CATLTTNEQFF
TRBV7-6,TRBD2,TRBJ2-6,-,TGTGCCAGCAGTCCCTTAGCGGGAGGGTTTGGGGCCAACGTCCTGACTTTC,CASSPLAGGFGANVLTF
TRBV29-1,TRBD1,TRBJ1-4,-,TGCAGCGTTGGGCGGACAGGGACTAATGAAAAACTGTTTTTT,CSVGRTGTNEKLFF
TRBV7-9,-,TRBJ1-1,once,TGTGCCAGCAGCGTCGTGGCTTTGGCCACTGAAGCTTTCTTT,CASSVVALATEAFF
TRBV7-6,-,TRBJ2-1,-,TGTGCCAGCAGCTCGACTATCAGAGCTGGGATTTTGTTCTTC,CASSSTIRAGILFF
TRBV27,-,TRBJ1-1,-,TGTGCCAGCAAGGGGCGGACCTTGATAAACACTGAAGCTTTCTTT,CASKGRTLINTEAFF
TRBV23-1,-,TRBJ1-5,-,TGCGCCAGCAGTCAAGGGCAGTATAGCAATCAGCCCCAGCATTTT,CASSQGQYSNQPQHF
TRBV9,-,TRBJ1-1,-,TGTGCCAGCAGCTCCCAGACAGGCGGCACTGAAGCTTTCTTT,CASSSQTGGTEAFF
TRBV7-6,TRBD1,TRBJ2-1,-,TGTGCCACCGAACGGACAGGGGTAGACAATGAGCAGTTCTTC,CATERTGVDNEQFF
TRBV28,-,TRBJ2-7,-,TGTGCCAGCAGTCACCAAGGGGGTCAATACGAGCAGTACTTC,CASSHQGGQYEQYF
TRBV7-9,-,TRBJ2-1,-,TGTGCCAGCAGCCAAGGCAATTCAGTCAGGGATGAGCAGTTCTTC,CASSQGNSVRDEQFF
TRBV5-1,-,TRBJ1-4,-,TGCGCCAGCAGCTCCGGGGAGGGGACAACTAATGAAAAACTGTTTTTT,CASSSGEGTTNEKLFF
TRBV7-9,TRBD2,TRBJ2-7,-,TGTGCCAGCAGCACGACTAGCGGGAGCCTCTCCTACGAGCAGTACTTC,CASSTTSGSLSYEQYF
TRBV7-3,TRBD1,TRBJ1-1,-,TGTGCCAGCAGCTTAGGGACAGGGTTCACTGAAGCTTTCTTT,CASSLGTGFTEAFF
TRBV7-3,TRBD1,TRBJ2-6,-,TGTGCCAGCAGCTCCAGGGGGCCTGGGGCCAACGTCCTGACTTTC,CASSSRGPGANVLTF
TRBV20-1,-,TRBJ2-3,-,TGCAGTCCCTCGAGCACAGATACGCAGTATTTT,CSPSSTDTQYF
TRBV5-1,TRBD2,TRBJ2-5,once,TGCGCCAGCAGCGATGGACTAGCTCGTGAGACCCAGTACTTC,CASSDGLARETQYF
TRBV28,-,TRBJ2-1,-,TGTGCCAGCAGCCGTTCGGAGGCGGCGTACAATGAGCAGTTCTTC,CASSRSEAAYNEQFF
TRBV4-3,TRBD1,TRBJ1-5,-,TGCGCCAGCAGCCAGGCTGTCGGGCCGGGACAGGGTGGACAGCCCCAGCATTTT,CASSQAVGPGQGGQPQHF
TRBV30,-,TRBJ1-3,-,TGTGCCTGGAGGGAGACGAGCTCTGGAAACACCATATATTTT,CAWRETSSGNTIYF
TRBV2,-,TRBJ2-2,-,TGTGCCAGCAAACAGGGTACGAACACCGGGGAGCTGTTTTTT,CASKQGTNTGELFF
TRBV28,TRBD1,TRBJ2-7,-,TGTGCCAGCAGTTTATCCGACAGGGGTGCGATGACCTACGAGCAGTACTTC,CASSLSDRGAMTYEQYF
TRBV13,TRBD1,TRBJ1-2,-,TGTGCCAGCAGCTTAGGGAGGACAGGTGGAACAAATGGCTACACCTTC,CASSLGRTGGTNGYTF
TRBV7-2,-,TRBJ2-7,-,TGTGCCAGCAGCTTAGTTGGCAGCTCCTACGAGCAGTACTTC,CASSLVGSSYEQYF
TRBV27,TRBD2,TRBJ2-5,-,TGTGCCAGCAGTTTACTAGCGGCCCAAGAGACCCAGTACTTC,CASSLLAAQETQYF
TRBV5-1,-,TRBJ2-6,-,TGCGCCAGCAGCTTGTCAGATACAAGCTCTGGGGCCAACGTCCTGACTTTC,CASSLSDTSSGANVLTF
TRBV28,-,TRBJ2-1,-,TGTGCCAGCAGTTTATCGGCAGGGTACAATGAGCAGTTCTTC,CASSLSAGYNEQFF
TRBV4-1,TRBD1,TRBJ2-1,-,TGCGCCAGCAGCCAAGCCAAGGGGGACAGGGGGCGTAATGAGCAGTTCTTC,CASSQAKGDRGRNEQFF
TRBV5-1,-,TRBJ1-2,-,TGCGCCAGCAGCTTTACAGGGTATGGCTACACCTTC,CASSFTGYGYTF
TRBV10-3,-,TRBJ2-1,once,TGTGCCACTACTACTTCCTACAATGAGCAGTTCTTC,CATTTSYNEQFF
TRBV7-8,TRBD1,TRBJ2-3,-,TGTGCCAGCAGCCCCGGGACAGGGTCCACAGATACGCAGTATTTT,CASSPGTGSTDTQYF
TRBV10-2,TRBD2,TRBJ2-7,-,TGCGCCAGCAGTGGACTAGCGGGCTACTCCTACGAGCAGTACTTC,CASSGLAGYSYEQYF
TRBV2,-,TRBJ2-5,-,TGTGCCAGCAGTGAACTCTCAGGCAACCCCCGGGAGACCCAGTACTTC,CASSELSGNPRETQYF